Following are 8 T cell receptor beta chains from one sample sequenced in a study of blood T cell repertoires in COVID-19. Clones were read by immunoSEQ multiplex PCR, and TCRdb kept only the in-frame ones, dropping some. The sample includes 200,000 to 250,000 clones, 89% seen only once; the top ten take about 6.3%. Sequenced input: peripheral blood. The source is a man in his sixties who had recovered from COVID-19.

The genes are TRBV11-1 and TRBJ2-7, with D unclear. Germline lookup yields CDR1 SGHAT and CDR2 FQDESV (reference sequence). This CDR3 has 14 residues. V lost 5 bases, J lost 0 bases, and 11 bases lay in between. This CDR3 is CASSPEKFSYEQYF. CDR3 coding DNA: TGTGCCAGCAGCCCCGAGAAGTTCTCCTACGAGCAGTACTTC. Full variable domain (missing parts from reference TRBV11-1 and TRBJ2-7): EAEVAQSPRYKITEKSQAVAFWCDPISGHATLYWYRQILGQGPELLVQFQDESVVDDSQLPKDRFSAERLKGVDSTLKIQPAELGDSAMYLCASSPEKFSYEQYFGPGTRLTVT.

The gene calls are TRBV19 and TRBJ2-1, with D possibly TRBD2 on 5 matching bases. This CDR3 contains 15 residues. V lost 7 bases and J lost 1, with 14 bases in between. Germline CDR1 reads LNHDA; CDR2 reads SQIVND (reference sequence). The CDR3: CASNHRAGSYNEQFF. The CDR3 DNA sequence: TGTGCCAGTAACCATCGGGCGGGTTCCTACAATGAGCAGTTCTTC.

This clone came up a few times. V usage is TRBV11-1 and J usage is TRBJ1-2, with 9 bases fitting TRBD1. The CDR3 is 14 amino acids. Germline lookup yields CDR1 SGHAT and CDR2 FQDESV (reference sequence). The V gene end was trimmed by 5 bases and the J gene end by 4 bases; junction bases not matched to a gene: 5. CDR3 sequence (DNA): TGTGCCAGCAGCCTCGACAGGGGGTCCTATGGCTACACCTTC. Protein product: CASSLDRGSYGYTF. Variable domain in full (rest from reference TRBV11-1 and TRBJ1-2): EAEVAQSPRYKITEKSQAVAFWCDPISGHATLYWYRQILGQGPELLVQFQDESVVDDSQLPKDRFSAERLKGVDSTLKIQPAELGDSAMYLCASSLDRGSYGYTFGSGTRLTVV.

V gene TRBV7-2 combines with J gene TRBJ2-7, with 8 bases identical to TRBD1. This CDR3 contains 13 residues. V shed 5 bases and J 3 bases; nucleotides not matched to a gene: 3. CDR1 and CDR2 (germline): SGHTA, FQGNSA. This CDR3 is CASSLQGVYEQYF. Written as DNA, the CDR3 is TGTGCCAGCAGCCTACAGGGGGTCTACGAGCAGTACTTC.

The gene calls are TRBV9 and TRBJ1-6; maybe TRBD1 (5 bases). The CDR3 sequence is 14 residues long. Looked up from germline, CDR1 is SGDLS and CDR2 is YYNGEE. Trimming removed 4 bases at V and 6 bases at J, with 11 bases between. The CDR3 DNA reads TGTGCCAGCAGCACGGACACCTTTAATTCACCCCTCCACTTT. Encoded protein: CASSTDTFNSPLHF.

Of note for this clone: A junction end diverges from the germline sequence, so it may reflect a read error. This chain connects TRBV7-7 to TRBJ2-7, with 9 positions matching TRBD1. This CDR3 comprises 15 residues. Germline V CDR1 and CDR2: SSHAT, FNYEAQ (reference sequence). CDR3 nucleotides: TGTGCTAGCAGCTTAGCGTACAGGGGGCCCTACGAGCAGTACTTC. Its translation is CASSLAYRGPYEQYF.

This clone turned up a few times. The V gene is TRBV6-4, the J gene TRBJ2-7; D remains ambiguous. This CDR3 has 12 amino acids. From germline, CDR1 is MRHNA and CDR2 SNTAGT. V lost 6 bases and J 3 bases, leaving 9 bases between the germline ends. The DNA of the CDR3 is TGTGCCAGCAGACCCGCCTACTACGAGCAGTACTTC. This gives the protein CASRPAYYEQYF.

The J gene is TRBJ2-5, the V gene TRBV2; 8 positions agree with TRBD1. V shed 7 bases and J 1 base; nucleotides not matched to a gene: 5. Germline CDR1 reads SNHLY; CDR2 reads FYNNEI. This CDR3 has 14 amino acids. This CDR3 is CASTLQGGQETQYF. DNA of the CDR3: TGTGCCAGCACTCTACAGGGGGGCCAAGAGACCCAGTACTTC. Looking up the rest from reference TRBV2 and TRBJ2-5 gives the full variable domain: EPEVTQTPSHQVTQMGQEVILRCVPISNHLYFYWYRQILGQKVEFLVSFYNNEISEKSEIFDDQFSVERPDGSNFTLKIRSTKLEDSAMYFCASTLQGGQETQYFGPGTRLLVL.